This T cell receptor beta chain was identified in a study of technical replicates of blood from a few donors. TCRdb's table, derived via immunoSEQ multiplex PCR, lists solely in-frame clones and lacks some. The sample yields 75,000 to 90,000 clones, 96% seen once. Germline lookup yields CDR1 SGHAT and CDR2 FQNNGV. The V gene end was trimmed by 1 base and the J gene end by 4 bases; junction bases not matched to a gene: 15. The CDR3 runs to 18 residues. This clone showed up just once. The J gene is TRBJ2-5, the V gene TRBV11-2; 7 positions match TRBD2. Sample: T cells isolated from PBMCs. This receptor was obtained from a human donor in good health. For the CDR3, the DNA is TGTGCCAGCAGCTTAGGGGGGAGCTGGGAGGGCGTCGGAGAGACCCAGTACTTC. It specifies CASSLGGSWEGVGETQYF.